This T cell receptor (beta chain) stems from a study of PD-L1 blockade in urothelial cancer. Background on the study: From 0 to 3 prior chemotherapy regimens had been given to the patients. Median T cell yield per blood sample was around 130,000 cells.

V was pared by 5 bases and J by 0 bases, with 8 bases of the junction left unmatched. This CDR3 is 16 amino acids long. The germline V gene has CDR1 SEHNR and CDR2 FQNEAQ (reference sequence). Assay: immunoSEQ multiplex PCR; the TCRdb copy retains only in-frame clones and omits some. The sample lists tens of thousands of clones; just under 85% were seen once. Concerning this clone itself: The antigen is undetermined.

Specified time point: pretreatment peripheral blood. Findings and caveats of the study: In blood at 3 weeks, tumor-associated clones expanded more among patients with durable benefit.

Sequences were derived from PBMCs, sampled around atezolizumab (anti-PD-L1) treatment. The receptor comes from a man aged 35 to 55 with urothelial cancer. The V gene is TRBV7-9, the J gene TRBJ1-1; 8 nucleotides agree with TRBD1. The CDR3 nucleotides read TGTGCCAGCAGCGATAGAAGACAGGGGATGAACACTGAAGCTTTCTTT. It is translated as CASSDRRQGMNTEAFF.